One sample yielded the 26 T cell receptor beta chains listed below, sequenced in a study of regulatory T cells in long-lasting Graves disease. In building TCR beta libraries, iRepertoire HTBI primers were used together with Arm-PCR of CDR3 regions. Each CDR3 protein gets one entry after TCRdb re-called the multiplex PCR reads with MiXCR. Found here are about 240,000 distinct CDR3 sequences, 20% to 25% of them singletons; the top ten hold 14%. The time point: newly diagnosed GD, antithyroid drugs for less than 3 months. Making the TCR library involved RNA that had been extracted from PBMCs. The sequencing used peripheral blood mononuclear cells (PBMCs), collected at new diagnosis, from a patient treated with antithyroid drugs. Receptors originate from a female donor with Graves disease.

This clonotype was counted between two and nine times. A read error may be the cause here, since a much bigger clone is one base away. The chain is built from TRBV11-2 and TRBJ2-7; D perhaps matches TRBD1 (5 bases). This CDR3 has 16 residues. CDR1 is SGHAT, CDR2 FQNNGV, per germline. For the CDR3, the DNA is TGTGCCAGCGGCTTAGGAAGGGCAGGGAAAGGCTACGAGCAGTACTTC. Protein: CASGLGRAGKGYEQYF.

This clonotype occurred many times. V gene TRBV20-1 combines with J gene TRBJ2-3, with 8 bases matching TRBD2. Germline loops: CDR1 DFQATT, CDR2 SNEGSKA (reference sequence). The CDR3 runs 15 residues. Trimming at V came to 6 bases and at J to 5 bases, leaving 13 bases not matched to a gene. The CDR3 protein is CSAEKIAGSKDTQYF. The CDR3 nucleotides are TGCAGTGCGGAGAAAATAGCGGGATCGAAAGATACGCAGTATTTT.

A note on this clonotype: This may be a read error: a much more frequent sequence differs by one nucleotide. The chain employs TRBV7-9 and TRBJ1-1; D uncertain. CDR3 length: 17 amino acids. Germline V gene data show CDR1 as SEHNR and CDR2 as FQNEAQ (reference sequence). The CDR3 loop is CANSLDRAGEKNTEAFF. DNA for the CDR3: TGTGCCAACAGCTTAGATCGGGCAGGAGAAAAGAACACTGAAGCTTTCTTT.

The chain joins TRBV28 to TRBJ1-1; D remains unclear. Germline lookup yields CDR1 MDHEN and CDR2 SYDVKM. Trimming took 2 bases from V and 10 from J, leaving 11 bases between them. The CDR3 covers 12 residues. CDR3 sequence reads: CASSLTGHGAFF. CDR3 sequence (DNA): TGTGCCAGCAGTTTAACCGGGCACGGAGCTTTCTTT.

This clonotype was counted only a few times. A far larger clone lies a single base away; this is likely a read error. The V and J genes are TRBV27 and TRBJ2-7, with 7 positions matching TRBD2. The CDR3 covers 16 residues. After removal of 4 bases from V and 7 bases from J, the junction contained 16 bases not matched to a gene. Germline V gene data show CDR1 as MNHEY and CDR2 as SMNVEV (reference sequence). The CDR3 region is CASSSPSGGSYNEQYF. CDR3 DNA: TGTGCCAGCAGTTCACCTAGCGGTGGCTCCTACAATGAGCAGTACTTC.

V and J are TRBV7-8 and TRBJ2-1; 14 bases are shared with TRBD2. This CDR3 is built from 17 residues. V was clipped by 7 bases and J by 8 bases; unmatched bases: 13. Germline values: CDR1 SGHVS, CDR2 FQNEAQ. CDR3 DNA sequence: TGTGCCAGCACCCACCAACCGACTAGCGGGGGGGCATATGAGCAGTTCTTC. This translates into CASTHQPTSGGAYEQFF.

The chain has TRBV19 and TRBJ1-5; D is undetermined. V was pared by 5 bases and J by 6 bases, with 20 bases between. The CDR3 is 16 amino acids. Germline assignment: CDR1 LNHDA and CDR2 SQIVND (reference sequence). This CDR3 is CASSPRGVLEGQPQHF. The CDR3 DNA reads as TGTGCCAGTAGTCCCCGCGGGGTCCTAGAAGGTCAGCCCCAGCATTTT.

Note on this clonotype: One junction end disagrees with the germline gene, perhaps due to a read error. The chain carries TRBV11-2 and TRBJ2-3, with TRBD1 identical over 7 bases. Germline V gene lookup returns CDR1 SGHAT and CDR2 FQNNGV. CDR3 size: 15 residues. The CDR3 loop reads CASNQNGLGTDTQCF. The CDR3 nucleotides are TGTGCCAGCAACCAAAATGGGCTCGGGACAGATACTCAGTGTTTT.

This clonotype was seen many times. The chain employs TRBV7-9 and TRBJ2-3, with no clear D. Trimming removed 2 bases at V and 0 bases at J, with 9 bases between. The CDR3 sequence is 15 residues long. Germline-derived CDR1 and CDR2 are SEHNR and FQNEAQ (reference sequence). The DNA of the CDR3 is TGTGCCAGCAGCTTAAGGGCCACCAGCACAGATACGCAGTATTTT. As protein: CASSLRATSTDTQYF.

This clonotype has just a few counts. The chain combines TRBV20-1 with TRBJ2-7; possibly TRBD2 for D (6 bases). V gave up 0 bases and J gave up 0 bases, with 12 bases separating them. Germline lookup yields CDR1 DFQATT and CDR2 SNEGSKA (reference sequence). This CDR3 has 15 amino acids. In DNA form, the CDR3 reads TGCAGTGCTAGAGATGCGGGACCCAGCTCCTACGAGCAGTACTTC. Its protein product is CSARDAGPSSYEQYF.

This clonotype was recorded a few times. V is TRBV25-1 and J is TRBJ1-5; no reliable D call. Germline V gene data show CDR1 as MGHDK and CDR2 as SYGVNS. V gave up 4 bases and J gave up 6 bases, with 13 bases separating them. The CDR3 length is 14 residues. The CDR3 nucleotides are TGTGCCAGCAGTGTTGCATCCGCGGGTCAGCCCCAGCATTTT. This encodes CASSVASAGQPQHF.

This clonotype has at least ten counts. The chain is built from TRBV6-1 and TRBJ1-1, with a tentative D call TRBD1 (5 bases). The CDR3 has 14 amino acids. The V end lost 4 bases, the J end lost 2 bases, and 11 bases lay between the germline ends. The germline gives CDR1 MNHNS, CDR2 SASEGT. CDR3 coding DNA: TGTGCCAGCAGTGGTGGGACCTTTAACACTGAAGCTTTCTTT. It codes for CASSGGTFNTEAFF.

This clonotype has a count of ten or more. The V call is TRBV19, the J call TRBJ2-3, with 8 bases fitting TRBD2. J was trimmed by 7 bases and V by 6 bases; bases with no gene match: 9. The CDR3 length is 14 residues. The germline CDR1 and CDR2 sequences are LNHDA and SQIVND (reference sequence). The CDR3 spells CASSPTSGLNTQYF. The CDR3 DNA sequence: TGTGCCAGTAGCCCCACTAGCGGATTGAATACGCAGTATTTT.

This clonotype was detected ten times or more. The chain recombines TRBV20-1 with TRBJ2-3, with TRBD1 matching over 8 bases. This CDR3 comprises 15 residues. In germline, CDR1 is DFQATT, CDR2 SNEGSKA (reference sequence). J lost 6 bases, V lost 4 bases, and 12 bases had no gene match. CDR3 DNA: TGCAGTGCTATCCCTTATGAGACAGGGGAGGATACGCAGTATTTT. Residues: CSAIPYETGEDTQYF.

This clonotype was recorded a few times. V is TRBV2 and J is TRBJ2-2; TRBD1 aligns across 9 bases. Germline trimming cut 3 bases from V and 4 bases from J; bases unmatched to any gene: 12. The germline V gene encodes CDR1 SNHLY and CDR2 FYNNEI. The CDR3 length is 18 residues. The CDR3 DNA reads as TGTGCCAGCAGTGACACAGGGGGCGGGGGAATGGGCACCGGGGAGCTGTTTTTT. Protein sequence: CASSDTGGGGMGTGELFF.

This clonotype came up many times. This rearrangement joins TRBV18 to TRBJ2-1; D unresolved. Germline V gene lookup returns CDR1 KGHSH and CDR2 LQKENI. V shed 3 bases and J shed 5 bases, with 14 bases lying between them. The CDR3 extends over 15 amino acids. This CDR3 reads CASSPPYFGNNEQFF. CDR3 nucleotides: TGTGCCAGCTCACCTCCTTACTTTGGGAACAATGAGCAGTTCTTC.

This clonotype was seen ten or more times. The V and J genes are TRBV11-2 and TRBJ2-7; a weak D match, TRBD1 (6 bases). Deletions cut 5 bases from V and 4 bases from J, with 15 bases between. The CDR3 consists of 14 residues. Per germline, CDR1 SGHAT and CDR2 FQNNGV. The CDR3 region has the DNA TGTGCCAGCAGCCAAAACAGGGTAGGGTACGAGCAGTACTTC. Translated, it gives CASSQNRVGYEQYF.

This clonotype turned up a few times. The chain couples TRBV18 to TRBJ1-3, with 8 bases that match TRBD1. The ends lost 4 bases at V and 4 bases at J; junction bases unmatched: 6. Germline CDR1 is KGHSH and CDR2 is LQKENI. This CDR3 spans 15 amino acids. CDR3 bases: TGTGCCAGCTCACAGACAGGGGCACGCGGAAACACCATATATTTT. Its protein is CASSQTGARGNTIYF. The entire variable domain, with the rest obtained from reference TRBV18 and TRBJ1-3, is as follows: NAGVMQNPRHLVRRRGQEARLRCSPMKGHSHVYWYRQLPEEGLKFMVYLQKENIIDESGMPKERFSAEFPKEGPSILRIQQVVRGDSAAYFCASSQTGARGNTIYFGEGSWLTVV.

This clonotype showed up many times. The V and J genes are TRBV19 and TRBJ2-1; no clear D. Per germline, CDR1 LNHDA and CDR2 SQIVND (reference sequence). The CDR3 sequence is 16 residues long. Deletions cut 6 bases from V and 0 bases from J, with 15 bases between. The DNA for the CDR3 is TGTGCCAGTAGCCTCCGGAGCATCAACTCCTACAATGAGCAGTTCTTC. Translation gives CASSLRSINSYNEQFF.

This clonotype was seen ten or more times. The CDR3 spells CASSYLASPSYEQYF. The CDR3 coding sequence is TGTGCCAGCAGTTACCTGGCTAGCCCATCCTACGAGCAGTACTTC. This chain links TRBV6-2 or TRBV6-3 with TRBJ2-7, with D possibly being TRBD2 (5 bases). Germline CDR1 is MNHEY and CDR2 is SVGEGT. V was shortened by 2 bases and J by 1 base, with 12 bases between the two germline ends. The CDR3 is made up of 15 amino acids.

Remarks on this clonotype: This may come from a read error, since a much larger clone is one base off. This chain connects TRBV3-1 to TRBJ1-3, with a weak D call TRBD1 (5 bases). The CDR3 is 18 amino acids. Germline CDR1 and CDR2: LGHDT and YNNKEL (reference sequence). CDR3 protein: CASSQEVDTGISGDTIYF. The CDR3 DNA reads TGTGCCAGCAGCCAAGAAGTTGACACAGGCATCTCTGGAGACACCATATATTTT.

The chain carries TRBV4-2 and TRBJ1-5, with D uncertain. The V end lost 4 bases, the J end lost 5 bases, and 18 bases lay between the germline ends. The CDR3 contains 16 residues. Germline V gene lookup returns CDR1 LGHNA and CDR2 YNFKEQ. CDR3 region: CASSREGVGSDQPQHF. CDR3 DNA sequence: TGTGCCAGCAGCCGAGAGGGAGTGGGGTCTGATCAGCCCCAGCATTTT.

This clonotype was detected ten times or more. This chain uses TRBV20-1 with TRBJ2-2; D ambiguous. This CDR3 is 15 amino acids long. From germline, CDR1 is DFQATT and CDR2 SNEGSKA (reference sequence). Trimming cost V 1 base and J 4 bases, with 13 bases left between them. As DNA, the CDR3 is TGCAGTGCTAGAGGGAACACCTTTACCACCGGGGAGCTGTTTTTT. Its protein product is CSARGNTFTTGELFF.

The chain is built from TRBV10-3 and TRBJ1-4; a weak D match, TRBD1 (5 bases). The length of the CDR3 is 14 residues. V was pared by 8 bases and J by 4 bases, with 14 bases between. Germline CDR1 ENHRY, CDR2 SYGVKD. CDR3 in amino acids: CAIRSGTDNEKLFF. The CDR3 region has the DNA TGTGCCATCCGGTCCGGGACGGATAATGAAAAACTGTTTTTT.

This clonotype was recorded many times. The chain carries TRBV7-6 and TRBJ1-6; D remains unclear. From germline, CDR1 is SGHVS and CDR2 FNYEAQ. The germline V and J ends were trimmed by 6 bases and 5 bases, with 14 bases remaining between them. This CDR3 comprises 15 residues. In DNA form, the CDR3 reads TGTGCCAGCAGGATAACCGGGTCAGATAATTCACCCCTCCACTTT. It encodes CASRITGSDNSPLHF.

CDR3 nucleotides: TGTGCCAGTAGTAGTACGGTTGAGCAGTTCTTC. It encodes CASSSTVEQFF. The J gene is TRBJ2-1, the V gene TRBV19; D unclear. The germline CDR1 and CDR2 sequences are LNHDA and SQIVND (reference sequence). The CDR3 has 11 residues. V lost 4 bases to trimming and J lost 9 bases, with 7 bases between them.